These T cell receptor beta chains were read from a single sample in a study of blood T cell repertoires in COVID-19. The repertoire was sequenced with immunoSEQ multiplex PCR; TCRdb's copy has only in-frame clones and lacks some. The table lists more than 150,000 clones, around 84% of them singletons, with approximately 10% in the top ten. Material for sequencing was peripheral blood. The receptors here all came from a woman between 50 and 59 years old with acute or convalescent COVID-19. The CDR3 runs from the conserved cysteine through the conserved F or W. Each record gives: CDR3 protein, CDR3 DNA, clone size, V gene, D gene, J gene. D genes are given only for firm matches. Clone size is not always given. Where it is, it says once, few, many or a class for expanded clones.

CDR3 protein: CASSPQFGGGVF; CDR3 DNA: TGTGCCAGCAGCCCCCAGTTCGGGGGTGGGGTTTTT; clone size: -; V gene: TRBV11-2; D gene: -; J gene: TRBJ2-2
CDR3 protein: CASSPGQGARTGYNSPLHF; CDR3 DNA: TGTGCCAGCAGCCCGGGACAGGGGGCAAGAACTGGGTATAATTCACCCCTCCACTTT; clone size: -; V gene: TRBV27; D gene: TRBD1; J gene: TRBJ1-6
CDR3 protein: CASTRGYSGNTIYF; CDR3 DNA: TGTGCCAGCACTAGAGGATACTCTGGAAACACCATATATTTT; clone size: -; V gene: TRBV6-5; D gene: -; J gene: TRBJ1-3
CDR3 protein: CASSARGEKLFF; CDR3 DNA: TGTGCCAGCAGTGCCAGGGGTGAAAAACTGTTTTTT; clone size: -; V gene: TRBV6-6; D gene: -; J gene: TRBJ1-4
CDR3 protein: CASRPLTGMNTEAFF; CDR3 DNA: TGTGCCAGCAGGCCCCTGACAGGGATGAACACTGAAGCTTTCTTT; clone size: -; V gene: TRBV6-5; D gene: TRBD1; J gene: TRBJ1-1
CDR3 protein: CASSLAYRNTEAFF; CDR3 DNA: TGTGCCAGCAGCTTAGCGTACAGGAACACTGAAGCTTTCTTT; clone size: -; V gene: TRBV7-2; D gene: -; J gene: TRBJ1-1
CDR3 protein: CASPGRGREETQYF; CDR3 DNA: TGTGCCAGCCCGGGCAGGGGGCGCGAAGAGACCCAGTACTTC; clone size: -; V gene: TRBV6-5; D gene: TRBD1; J gene: TRBJ2-5
CDR3 protein: CASSPRTGVFTGELFF; CDR3 DNA: TGTGCCAGCAGCCCCCGTACAGGGGTCTTCACCGGGGAGCTGTTTTTT; clone size: -; V gene: TRBV5-4; D gene: TRBD1; J gene: TRBJ2-2
CDR3 protein: CASSIGQGDGYTF; CDR3 DNA: TGTGCCAGTAGTATAGGACAGGGTGATGGCTACACCTTC; clone size: few; V gene: TRBV19; D gene: TRBD1; J gene: TRBJ1-2
CDR3 protein: CASRSSGQETQYF; CDR3 DNA: TGTGCCAGCAGATCCAGCGGGCAAGAGACCCAGTACTTC; clone size: -; V gene: TRBV6-5; D gene: -; J gene: TRBJ2-5
CDR3 protein: CASSRTRLAGDYTGELFF; CDR3 DNA: TGTGCCAGCAGCCGGACCCGACTAGCGGGGGACTACACCGGGGAGCTGTTTTTT; clone size: -; V gene: TRBV7-9; D gene: TRBD2; J gene: TRBJ2-2
CDR3 protein: CASSFGTLHGGDSPLHF; CDR3 DNA: TGTGCCAGCAGCTTCGGGACCCTACATGGAGGGGATTCACCCCTCCACTTT; clone size: -; V gene: TRBV5-4; D gene: -; J gene: TRBJ1-6
CDR3 protein: CASSPSRDRGTDTQYF; CDR3 DNA: TGTGCCAGCTCACCTAGCCGGGACAGAGGCACAGATACGCAGTATTTT; clone size: -; V gene: TRBV18; D gene: TRBD1; J gene: TRBJ2-3
CDR3 protein: CATSRVPSTSHREQFF; CDR3 DNA: TGTGCCACCAGCAGAGTCCCATCTACTAGTCACCGGGAGCAGTTCTTC; clone size: -; V gene: TRBV15; D gene: -; J gene: TRBJ2-1
CDR3 protein: CASNEGGGSTDTQYF; CDR3 DNA: TGTGCCAGCAACGAGGGAGGGGGGAGCACAGATACGCAGTATTTT; clone size: -; V gene: TRBV7-9; D gene: -; J gene: TRBJ2-3
CDR3 protein: CASSPRTSGISYEQYF; CDR3 DNA: TGTGCCAGCAGCCCTCGGACTAGCGGGATATCCTACGAGCAGTACTTC; clone size: -; V gene: TRBV9; D gene: TRBD2; J gene: TRBJ2-7
CDR3 protein: CASASRRGHGYTF; CDR3 DNA: TGTGCCAGTGCCTCTAGGAGGGGGCATGGCTACACCTTC; clone size: -; V gene: TRBV19; D gene: TRBD1; J gene: TRBJ1-2
CDR3 protein: CASSLTGQGNYGYTF; CDR3 DNA: TGTGCCAGCAGTCTCACGGGACAGGGCAACTATGGCTACACCTTC; clone size: -; V gene: TRBV6-5; D gene: TRBD1; J gene: TRBJ1-2
CDR3 protein: CSASSGAAEQFF; CDR3 DNA: TGCAGTGCTAGTAGCGGGGCTGCTGAGCAGTTCTTC; clone size: -; V gene: TRBV20-1; D gene: TRBD2; J gene: TRBJ2-1
CDR3 protein: CASSREPTGEQYF; CDR3 DNA: TGTGCCAGCAGCCGGGAGCCTACCGGGGAGCAGTACTTC; clone size: -; V gene: TRBV7-3; D gene: -; J gene: TRBJ2-7
CDR3 protein: CASNPSGNPGNIQYF; CDR3 DNA: TGTGCCAGCAATCCTAGCGGGAATCCTGGAAACATTCAGTACTTC; clone size: few; V gene: TRBV2; D gene: TRBD2; J gene: TRBJ2-4
CDR3 protein: CASSMMAQGLNYGYTF; CDR3 DNA: TGTGCCAGCAGCATGATGGCCCAGGGGTTGAACTATGGCTACACCTTC; clone size: -; V gene: TRBV7-2; D gene: -; J gene: TRBJ1-2
CDR3 protein: CASSLGVGPSTDTQYF; CDR3 DNA: TGTGCCAGCAGCTTAGGGGTGGGCCCGAGCACAGATACGCAGTATTTT; clone size: -; V gene: TRBV7-7; D gene: -; J gene: TRBJ2-3
CDR3 protein: CASSLQGAYEQYF; CDR3 DNA: TGTGCCAGCAGTTTACAGGGGGCGTACGAGCAGTACTTC; clone size: -; V gene: TRBV6-5; D gene: TRBD1; J gene: TRBJ2-7
CDR3 protein: CASSPSGRMNTEAFF; CDR3 DNA: TGTGCCAGCAGTCCTAGCGGACGGATGAACACTGAAGCTTTCTTT; clone size: -; V gene: TRBV3-1/TRBV3-2; D gene: -; J gene: TRBJ1-1
CDR3 protein: CASSLTGGTQPQHF; CDR3 DNA: TGTGCCAGCAGCTTGACAGGGGGTACTCAGCCCCAGCATTTT; clone size: few; V gene: TRBV7-2; D gene: TRBD1; J gene: TRBJ1-5
CDR3 protein: CASSSPLAGGPETQYF; CDR3 DNA: TGTGCCAGCAGCTCACCACTAGCGGGAGGGCCGGAGACCCAGTACTTC; clone size: -; V gene: TRBV7-3; D gene: TRBD2; J gene: TRBJ2-5
CDR3 protein: CASSQDRGKGWEQFF; CDR3 DNA: TGTGCCAGCAGCCAAGATAGGGGTAAAGGTTGGGAGCAGTTCTTC; clone size: -; V gene: TRBV4-2; D gene: -; J gene: TRBJ2-1
CDR3 protein: CSAYRAGGSNEQYF; CDR3 DNA: TGCAGCGCGTATCGGGCAGGGGGCTCCAACGAGCAGTACTTC; clone size: -; V gene: TRBV29-1; D gene: TRBD1; J gene: TRBJ2-7
CDR3 protein: CASSQSFRQGAYSPLHF; CDR3 DNA: TGCGCCAGCAGCCAATCCTTCCGACAGGGGGCCTATTCACCCCTCCACTTT; clone size: -; V gene: TRBV4-3; D gene: TRBD1; J gene: TRBJ1-6
CDR3 protein: CASSSSLLATNEKLFF; CDR3 DNA: TGTGCCAGCAGCTCGTCCCTTCTTGCAACTAATGAAAAACTGTTTTTT; clone size: -; V gene: TRBV6-2/TRBV6-3; D gene: -; J gene: TRBJ1-4
CDR3 protein: CAWSVQGRGYTF; CDR3 DNA: TGTGCCTGGAGTGTACAGGGACGCGGCTACACCTTC; clone size: -; V gene: TRBV30; D gene: -; J gene: TRBJ1-2
CDR3 protein: CASSPGPAYEQYF; CDR3 DNA: TGTGCCAGCAGCCCGGGTCCCGCCTACGAGCAGTACTTC; clone size: -; V gene: TRBV7-9; D gene: -; J gene: TRBJ2-7
CDR3 protein: CASSPFDSSYEQYF; CDR3 DNA: TGCGCCAGCAGCCCTTTCGATAGCTCCTACGAGCAGTACTTC; clone size: -; V gene: TRBV5-1; D gene: -; J gene: TRBJ2-7
CDR3 protein: CASSSGGSGNTIYF; CDR3 DNA: TGTGCCAGCAGTTCAGGGGGTAGTGGAAACACCATATATTTT; clone size: -; V gene: TRBV6-5; D gene: TRBD1; J gene: TRBJ1-3
CDR3 protein: CASSQDTGQFNQPQHF; CDR3 DNA: TGTGCCAGCAGCCAAGATACAGGACAGTTCAATCAGCCCCAGCATTTT; clone size: -; V gene: TRBV4-2; D gene: -; J gene: TRBJ1-5
CDR3 protein: CASSQGEGQRYEQYF; CDR3 DNA: TGCGCCAGCAGCCAAGGCGAGGGACAGCGGTACGAGCAGTACTTC; clone size: -; V gene: TRBV4-3; D gene: TRBD1; J gene: TRBJ2-7
CDR3 protein: CASSRSGRPGQETQYF; CDR3 DNA: TGCGCCAGCAGCCGATCTGGTCGGCCAGGGCAAGAGACCCAGTACTTC; clone size: -; V gene: TRBV5-1; D gene: -; J gene: TRBJ2-5
CDR3 protein: CASSLDGGNTIYF; CDR3 DNA: TGTGCCAGCAGCTTAGATGGCGGAAACACCATATATTTT; clone size: few; V gene: TRBV7-2; D gene: -; J gene: TRBJ1-3
CDR3 protein: CASTKDLYNEQFF; CDR3 DNA: TGTGCCAGCACTAAAGACTTATACAATGAGCAGTTCTTC; clone size: -; V gene: TRBV25-1; D gene: -; J gene: TRBJ2-1
CDR3 protein: CASSLETGTGYTF; CDR3 DNA: TGCGCCAGCAGCTTGGAGACAGGTACTGGCTACACCTTC; clone size: -; V gene: TRBV5-1; D gene: -; J gene: TRBJ1-2
CDR3 protein: CASSPGGGAHETQYF; CDR3 DNA: TGTGCCAGCTCCCCCGGTGGGGGGGCGCATGAGACCCAGTACTTC; clone size: -; V gene: TRBV18; D gene: -; J gene: TRBJ2-5
CDR3 protein: CASMTGTNTEAFF; CDR3 DNA: TGTGCCAGCATGACAGGAACGAACACTGAAGCTTTCTTT; clone size: -; V gene: TRBV25-1; D gene: -; J gene: TRBJ1-1
CDR3 protein: CASSYPGQSYEQYF; CDR3 DNA: TGTGCCAGCAGTTACCCCGGACAGTCCTACGAGCAGTACTTC; clone size: -; V gene: TRBV6-5; D gene: -; J gene: TRBJ2-7
CDR3 protein: CASSADRSTNEKLFF; CDR3 DNA: TGTGCCAGCAGCGCCGACAGGTCAACTAATGAAAAACTGTTTTTT; clone size: -; V gene: TRBV7-9; D gene: -; J gene: TRBJ1-4
CDR3 protein: CASTKPGLASTYEQYF; CDR3 DNA: TGTGCCAGCACAAAACCGGGACTAGCGTCGACCTACGAGCAGTACTTC; clone size: -; V gene: TRBV6-6; D gene: TRBD2; J gene: TRBJ2-7
CDR3 protein: CASTLDRGSKNIQYF; CDR3 DNA: TGTGCCAGCACCTTGGACAGGGGTTCCAAAAACATTCAGTACTTC; clone size: -; V gene: TRBV2; D gene: TRBD1; J gene: TRBJ2-4
CDR3 protein: CASSSGTGSYEQYF; CDR3 DNA: TGTGCCAGCAGCTCCGGGACAGGGTCCTACGAGCAGTACTTC; clone size: -; V gene: TRBV5-5; D gene: TRBD1; J gene: TRBJ2-7
CDR3 protein: CASSLGVPGQGISGNTIYF; CDR3 DNA: TGTGCCAGCAGCTTAGGAGTACCGGGACAGGGCATCTCTGGAAACACCATATATTTT; clone size: -; V gene: TRBV7-4; D gene: TRBD1; J gene: TRBJ1-3